This TCR beta chain was obtained from a study of sequential checkpoint blockade in melanoma (dated 2019 in TCRdb). At the level of the whole study: Patients were randomized 1:1 to first-line nivolumab followed by ipilimumab (arm A) or ipilimumab followed by nivolumab (arm B). Maintenance nivolumab was given following each of the two trial sequences. DNA from over 80 pretreatment melanoma tumor samples was subjected to TCRbeta immunosequencing. Around 22 patients had matched tumor biopsies taken before treatment and at week 13, after single-agent nivolumab (arm A) or ipilimumab (arm B). About 83% of the matched pre- and post-treatment tumor biopsy pairs came from the same lesion.

The immunoSEQ Assay was used to immunosequence TCRbeta CDR3 regions from genomic DNA. Prior to high-throughput sequencing, genomic DNA was amplified by bias-controlled multiplex PCR. For the original study's pipeline: To quantify the absolute abundance of each unique TCRbeta CDR3 region, the sequences were collapsed and filtered. Clonality, defined as 1 minus Pielou's evenness, was calculated using only productive rearrangements. Tumor T-cell fraction was calculated by normalizing TCRbeta template counts to usable DNA, which was estimated from several housekeeping genes. A previously published method was used to identify clones whose frequencies were significantly greater in on-treatment samples than in baseline samples. TCRdb re-hosts the immuneACCESS table, in-frame sequences only. Its copies lack some clones; in the studies checked, an unresolved V gene accounts for under half of them, and the cause for the rest is not known. V and J calls and clone size are as listed in that table; D and trimming were resolved from the DNA. In this sample the table shows about 1,500 clones, roughly 27% of which occur a single time. Of the sample, 9.5% to 12% falls within the top ten clones.

This clone was counted only a few times. Its specific antigen is unknown. The input lacks base qualities; no much larger clone sits a single base away. The trim is 5 bases for V and 6 bases for J, with a gap of 15 bases between the germline ends. The CDR3 numbers 14 residues from cysteine through phenylalanine. Of all the DNA, just the CDR3 is kept, 42 bases in frame from base 1. CDR1 is given as SGDLS and CDR2 as YYNGEE, both from the germline V gene. Sample treatment or condition, as interpreted from the label and publication: randomized to nivolumab then ipilimumab (arm A) or the reverse (arm B). Prior DNA-damaging chemotherapy had not been received by any trial patient. The samples were obtained from melanoma patients enrolled in CheckMate 064, an open-label, randomized phase II trial testing sequential checkpoint blockade. Genomic DNA from formalin-fixed paraffin-embedded (FFPE) tissue samples was used for tumor TCR sequencing.

General findings and caveats noted by the study authors: Among patients in arm A, the nivolumab-first arm, pretreatment tumor TIL clonality was associated with response (P = .04). Patients whose tumor T-cell fraction and clonality increased by week 13 were about 30 times more likely to achieve clinical benefit. The response-prediction model combining TCR metrics and mutation burden needs validation in larger, independent patient cohorts. Small sample sizes and reduced statistical power limited the within-arm analyses of tumor T-cell fraction. Tumor T-cell fraction and clonality were correlated with PD-L1 staining and CD8+ T-cell counts, but not with mutational load.

The chain was built from TRBV9 and TRBJ1-5; matching of 5 bases hints at TRBD1 as the D gene. This receptor was taken from a human donor with melanoma. The sample in question was tumor tissue (inferred from file names), obtained from a patient given nivolumab and ipilimumab in sequence. The CDR3 protein sequence reads: CASSPRALSQPQHF. The nucleotide sequence is given as TGTGCCAGCAGTCCCAGGGCATTGAGTCAGCCCCAGCATTTT.